The T cell receptor beta chain under discussion was sequenced for a study of cytomegalovirus exposure and HLA in healthy donors. Vbeta (60) and Jbeta (13) primers were used in the PCR. Assay: immunoSEQ multiplex PCR; the TCRdb copy retains only in-frame clones and omits some. The data contain approximately 150,000 clones, about 75% of them singletons. The CDR3 sequence is 10 residues long. Germline loops: CDR1 GTSNPN, CDR2 SVGIG (reference sequence). V was cut by 8 bases and J by 9 bases, with 13 bases left in between. Study-level findings and limits: Earlier analysis found most TCR beta V segments productive about 90% or about 30% of the time.

As regards this clone: Its antigen is still unknown.

V and J are TRBV30 and TRBJ1-1; D call uncertain. The source is a female donor in good health and CMV-seronegative. Sequenced: PBMCs. The CDR3 region has the DNA TGTGCCCTCCGGTCCGGGAAAGCTTTCTTT. It codes for CALRSGKAFF.